This section outlines one T cell receptor (beta chain) sequence together with its context. What it binds is unknown. The V gene's germline CDR1 is MNHEY and CDR2 SMNVEV (reference sequence). This CDR3 is built from 12 residues. Trimming removed 11 bases at V and 4 bases at J, with 15 bases between. The data originate from a study of graft-versus-host responses after intestinal transplantation. TCRdb keeps only in-frame clones here, not all; method: immunoSEQ multiplex PCR. Found here are just under 85,000 clones, 91% of them singletons; the top ten hold 7.6%. Study-wide results and limits: Recipient marrow harbored GvH clones, some of which surfaced first in ileum or blood. Association was observed between peak circulating GvH clone levels and early post-transplant HvG declines.

This TCR derives from a human donor who was the organ donor for an intestinal transplant. The chain carries TRBV27 and TRBJ2-7; D unresolved. This specimen consisted of unstimulated CD8+ T cells sorted from spleen or lymph node cells, obtained before transplant. DNA of the CDR3: TGTGCCCTCAAAGAGCCAGCGTACGAGCAGTACTTC. It translates to CALKEPAYEQYF.